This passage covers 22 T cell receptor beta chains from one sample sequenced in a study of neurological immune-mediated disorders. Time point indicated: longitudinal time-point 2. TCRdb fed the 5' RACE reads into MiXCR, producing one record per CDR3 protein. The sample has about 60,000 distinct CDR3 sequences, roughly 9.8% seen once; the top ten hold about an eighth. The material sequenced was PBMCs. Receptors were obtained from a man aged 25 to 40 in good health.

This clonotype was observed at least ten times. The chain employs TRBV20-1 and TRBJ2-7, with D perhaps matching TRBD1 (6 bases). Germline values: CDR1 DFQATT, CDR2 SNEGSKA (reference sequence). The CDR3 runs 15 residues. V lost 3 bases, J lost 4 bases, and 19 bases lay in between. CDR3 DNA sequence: TGCAGTGCTAGCGGTTCGGACAGTGTTATTTACGAGCAGTACTTC. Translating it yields CSASGSDSVIYEQYF.

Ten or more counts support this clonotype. The CDR3 DNA reads as TGCGCCAGCAGCTTGGCCGGCGGGAGGGGCGAGCAGTACTTC. Protein product: CASSLAGGRGEQYF. The chain recombines TRBV5-1 with TRBJ2-7, with 9 bases identical to TRBD2. This CDR3 has 14 amino acids. Germline V gene sequence: CDR1 SGHRS, CDR2 YFSETQ. V was clipped by 0 bases and J by 6 bases; unmatched bases: 4.

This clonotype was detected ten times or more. CDR3 coding DNA: TGCGCCAGCAGACAGCACACCGGGGAGCTGTTTTTT. This translates into CASRQHTGELFF. This sequence joins TRBV5-1 and TRBJ2-2, with D unresolved. Germline V gene sequence: CDR1 SGHRS, CDR2 YFSETQ. The CDR3 length is 12 residues. V was pared by 5 bases and J by 3 bases, with 5 bases between.

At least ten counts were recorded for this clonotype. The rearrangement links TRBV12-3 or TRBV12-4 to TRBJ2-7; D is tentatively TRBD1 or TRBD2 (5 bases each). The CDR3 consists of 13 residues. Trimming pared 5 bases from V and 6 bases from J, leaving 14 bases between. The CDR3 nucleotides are TGTGCCAGCAGTCTCACTGGGGGATTCGAGCAGTACTTC. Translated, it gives CASSLTGGFEQYF.

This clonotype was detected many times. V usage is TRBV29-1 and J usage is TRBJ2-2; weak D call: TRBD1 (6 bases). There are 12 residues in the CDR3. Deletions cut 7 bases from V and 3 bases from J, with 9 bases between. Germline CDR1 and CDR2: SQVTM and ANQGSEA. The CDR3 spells CSAQGYTGELFF. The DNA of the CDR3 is TGCAGCGCGCAGGGGTACACCGGGGAGCTGTTTTTT.

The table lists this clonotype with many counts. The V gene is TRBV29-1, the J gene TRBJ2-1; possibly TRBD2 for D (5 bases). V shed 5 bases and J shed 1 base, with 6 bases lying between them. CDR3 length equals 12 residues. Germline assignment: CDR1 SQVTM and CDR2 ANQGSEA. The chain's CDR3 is CSVRGSYNEQFF. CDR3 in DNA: TGCAGCGTTCGGGGATCCTACAATGAGCAGTTCTTC.

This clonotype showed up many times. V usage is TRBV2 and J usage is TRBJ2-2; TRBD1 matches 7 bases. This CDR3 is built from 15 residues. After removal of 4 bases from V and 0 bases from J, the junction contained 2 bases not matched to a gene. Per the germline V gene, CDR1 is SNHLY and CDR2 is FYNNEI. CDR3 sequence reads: CASSATGANTGELFF. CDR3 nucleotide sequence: TGTGCCAGCAGTGCCACAGGGGCGAACACCGGGGAGCTGTTTTTT. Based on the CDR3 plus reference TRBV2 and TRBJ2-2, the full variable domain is EPEVTQTPSHQVTQMGQEVILRCVPISNHLYFYWYRQILGQKVEFLVSFYNNEISEKSEIFDDQFSVERPDGSNFTLKIRSTKLEDSAMYFCASSATGANTGELFFGEGSRLTVL.

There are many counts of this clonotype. Written as DNA, the CDR3 is TGTGCCAGCAGTTCGCCCGGGGGGGCCAAAAACATTCAGTACTTC. Protein product: CASSSPGGAKNIQYF. This chain uses TRBV28 with TRBJ2-4; 7 bases fit TRBD2. Germline V gene sequence: CDR1 MDHEN, CDR2 SYDVKM. V lost 4 bases and J lost 1; bases outside the gene matches: 4. There are 15 residues in the CDR3.

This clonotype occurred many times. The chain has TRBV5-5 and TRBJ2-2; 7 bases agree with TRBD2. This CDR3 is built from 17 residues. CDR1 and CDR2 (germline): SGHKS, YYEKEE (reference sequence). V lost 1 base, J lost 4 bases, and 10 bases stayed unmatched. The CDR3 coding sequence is TGTGCCAGCAGCTTGATTGTGGCGGGAGAGGGCACCGGGGAGCTGTTTTTT. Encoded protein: CASSLIVAGEGTGELFF.

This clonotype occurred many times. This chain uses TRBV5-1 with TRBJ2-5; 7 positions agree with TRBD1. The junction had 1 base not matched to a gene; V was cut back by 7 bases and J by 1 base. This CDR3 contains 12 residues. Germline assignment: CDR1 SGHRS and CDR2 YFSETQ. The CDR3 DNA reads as TGCGCCAGCCGACAGGGCCAAGAGACCCAGTACTTC. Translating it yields CASRQGQETQYF.

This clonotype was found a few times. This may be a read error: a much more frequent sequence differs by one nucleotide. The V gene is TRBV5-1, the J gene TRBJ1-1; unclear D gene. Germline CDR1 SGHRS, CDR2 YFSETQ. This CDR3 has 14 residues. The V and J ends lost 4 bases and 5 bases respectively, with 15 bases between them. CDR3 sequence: CASSQEVPRTEAFF. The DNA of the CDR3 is TGCGCCAGCAGCCAGGAGGTACCTCGGACTGAAGCTTTCTTT. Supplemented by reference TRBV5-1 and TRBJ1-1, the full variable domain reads KAGVTQTPRYLIKTRGQQVTLSCSPISGHRSVSWYQQTPGQGLQFLFEYFSETQRNKGNFPGRFSGRQFSNSRSEMNVSTLELGDSALYLCASSQEVPRTEAFFGQGTRLTVV.

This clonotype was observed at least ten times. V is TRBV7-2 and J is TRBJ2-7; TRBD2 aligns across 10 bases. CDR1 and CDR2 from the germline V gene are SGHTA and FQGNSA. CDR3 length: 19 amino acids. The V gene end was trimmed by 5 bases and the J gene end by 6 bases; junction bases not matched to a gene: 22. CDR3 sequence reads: CASSPWGRRASGRDGEQYF. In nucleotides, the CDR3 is TGTGCCAGCAGCCCCTGGGGGAGGAGGGCTAGCGGGAGAGATGGCGAGCAGTACTTC.

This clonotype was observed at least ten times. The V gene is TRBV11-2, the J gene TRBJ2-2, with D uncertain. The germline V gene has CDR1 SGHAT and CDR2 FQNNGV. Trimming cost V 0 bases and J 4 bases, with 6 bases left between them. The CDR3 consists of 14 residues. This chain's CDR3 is CASSLDFSTGELFF. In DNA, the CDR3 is TGTGCCAGCAGCTTAGATTTTAGCACCGGGGAGCTGTTTTTT. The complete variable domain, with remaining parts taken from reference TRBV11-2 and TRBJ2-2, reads EAGVAQSPRYKIIEKRQSVAFWCNPISGHATLYWYQQILGQGPKLLIQFQNNGVVDDSQLPKDRFSAERLKGVDSTLKIQPAKLEDSAVYLCASSLDFSTGELFFGEGSRLTVL.

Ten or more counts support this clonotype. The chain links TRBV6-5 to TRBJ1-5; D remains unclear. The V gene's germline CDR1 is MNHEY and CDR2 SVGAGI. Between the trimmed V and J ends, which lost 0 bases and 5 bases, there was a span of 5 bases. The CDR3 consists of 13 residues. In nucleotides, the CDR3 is TGTGCCAGCAGTTACTCGAATTATCAGCCCCAGCATTTT. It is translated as CASSYSNYQPQHF.

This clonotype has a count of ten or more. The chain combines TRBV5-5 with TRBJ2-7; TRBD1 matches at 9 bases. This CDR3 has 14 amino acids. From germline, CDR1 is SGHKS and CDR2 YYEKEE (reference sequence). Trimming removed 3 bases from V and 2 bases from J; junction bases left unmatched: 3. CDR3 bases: TGTGCCAGCAGCTGGGGACAGGGAACCTACGAGCAGTACTTC. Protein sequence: CASSWGQGTYEQYF. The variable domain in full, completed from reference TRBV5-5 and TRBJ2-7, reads DAGVTQSPTHLIKTRGQQVTLRCSPISGHKSVSWYQQVLGQGPQFIFQYYEKEERGRGNFPDRFSARQFPNYSSELNVNALLLGDSALYLCASSWGQGTYEQYFGPGTRLTVT.

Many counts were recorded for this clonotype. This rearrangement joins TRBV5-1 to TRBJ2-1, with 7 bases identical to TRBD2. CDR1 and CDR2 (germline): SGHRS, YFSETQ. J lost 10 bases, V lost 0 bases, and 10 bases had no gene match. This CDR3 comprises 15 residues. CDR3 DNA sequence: TGCGCCAGCAGCTTGGGCTCTAGCGGTATAGGCGAGCAGTTCTTC. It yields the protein CASSLGSSGIGEQFF.

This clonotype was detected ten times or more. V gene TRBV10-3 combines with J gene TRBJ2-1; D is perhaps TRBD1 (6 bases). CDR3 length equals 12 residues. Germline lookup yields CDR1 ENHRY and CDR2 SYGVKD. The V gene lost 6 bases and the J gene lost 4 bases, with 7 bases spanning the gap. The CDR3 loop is CAIRDSYNEQFF. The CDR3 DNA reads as TGTGCCATCAGGGACAGTTACAATGAGCAGTTCTTC.

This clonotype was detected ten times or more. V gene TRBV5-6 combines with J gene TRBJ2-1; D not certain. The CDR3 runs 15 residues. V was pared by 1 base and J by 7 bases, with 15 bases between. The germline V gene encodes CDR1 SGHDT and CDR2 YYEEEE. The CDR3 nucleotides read TGTGCCAGCAGCTTGCAGGTCCTAGGCGGAAATGAGCAGTTCTTC. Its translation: CASSLQVLGGNEQFF.

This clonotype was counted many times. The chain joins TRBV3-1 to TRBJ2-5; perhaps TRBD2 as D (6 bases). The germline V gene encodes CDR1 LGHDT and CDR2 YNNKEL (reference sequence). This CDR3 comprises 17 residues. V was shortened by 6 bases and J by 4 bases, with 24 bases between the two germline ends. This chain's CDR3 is CASRPRFYGSVIETQYF. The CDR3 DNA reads TGTGCCAGCAGACCAAGATTCTACGGGAGTGTAATAGAGACCCAGTACTTC.

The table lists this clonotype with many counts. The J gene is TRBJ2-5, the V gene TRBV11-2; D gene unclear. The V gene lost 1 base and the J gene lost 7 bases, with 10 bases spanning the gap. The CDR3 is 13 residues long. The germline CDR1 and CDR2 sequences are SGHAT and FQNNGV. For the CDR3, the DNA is TGTGCCAGCAGCTTAGTCAAGCAGTCGACCCAGTACTTC. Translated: CASSLVKQSTQYF.

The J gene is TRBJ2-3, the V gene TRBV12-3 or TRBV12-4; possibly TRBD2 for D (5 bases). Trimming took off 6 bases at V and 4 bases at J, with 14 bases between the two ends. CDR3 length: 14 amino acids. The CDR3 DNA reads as TGTGCCAGCAGCCCCTCCCGGGAACCAGATACGCAGTATTTT. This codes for CASSPSREPDTQYF.

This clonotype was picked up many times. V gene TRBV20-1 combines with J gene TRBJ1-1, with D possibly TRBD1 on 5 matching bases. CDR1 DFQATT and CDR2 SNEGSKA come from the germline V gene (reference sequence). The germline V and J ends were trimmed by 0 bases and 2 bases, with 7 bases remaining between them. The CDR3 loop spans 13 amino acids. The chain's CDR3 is CSARETVNTEAFF. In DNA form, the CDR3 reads TGCAGTGCTAGAGAGACAGTCAACACTGAAGCTTTCTTT.